This record concerns one T cell receptor (beta chain) sequence. Assay: immunoSEQ multiplex PCR; the TCRdb copy retains only in-frame clones and omits some. The sample lists 75,000 to 90,000 clones, about 87% occurring once. The data derive from a study of blood T cell repertoires in COVID-19. About the research overall: Italy, Spain and the United States were the sources of the convalescent and acute COVID-19 samples.

Looked up from germline, CDR1 is SNHLY and CDR2 is FYNNEI. The CDR3 loop spans 13 amino acids. V lost 6 bases to trimming and J lost 6 bases; unmatched junction nucleotides: 2. The sample comprised peripheral blood. The chain carries TRBV2 and TRBJ1-5, with 10 positions matching TRBD1. The source is a man aged 80 or over with acute or convalescent COVID-19. CDR3 nucleotide sequence: TGTGCCAGCAGGGGACAGGGGAGTCAGCCCCAGCATTTT. Encoded protein: CASRGQGSQPQHF.